The subject of this entry is one TCR beta chain. This clonotype was seen a single time. Its antigen has not been determined. There are no base qualities to consult, and no much larger clone falls within one base. Single-read evidence is weak. RNA was extracted with the RNeasy kit and roughly 0.45 to 1 ug was reverse transcribed using random hexamers. The immunoSEQ multiplex PCR assay, covering 54 Vbeta and 13 Jbeta segments, was used to amplify TCR beta CDR3 regions. PCR amplification bias was corrected using a synthetic template baseline for primer optimization and computational correction. Under the source paper's analysis protocol: Reads were annotated to V, D and J genes per IMGT and analyzed with immunoSEQ Analyzer, keeping only productive sequences. Clonality was calculated as one minus the Shannon entropy normalized by log2 of the number of productive unique sequences. For each patient and control, public and private clones were evaluated within the 100 most prevalent clones. Susac-specific clones were defined as absent from healthy and MS cohorts, some 1,000 published viral clones and other ImmuneACCESS disease sequences. TCRdb reworked the public reads: Q25 trimming with fastp, MiXCR clone assembly, productive beta chains retained. Rows merge per CDR3 protein into single entries with the most common DNA and genes. The V and J calls here are based on TCRdb, not the publication. The sample has about 200,000 distinct CDR3 sequences on record, approximately 96% of them singletons. 0.093% of the sample lies in the top ten.

The sample belongs to a study of CD8 T cells in Susac syndrome (dated by TCRdb to 2018 to 2020). For context, the study as a whole: Whether CD8+ T cell activation and differentiation in Susac syndrome was antigen driven was tested using repertoire sequencing. General findings and caveats noted by the study authors: The number of individuals in the TCR sequencing and HLA analysis was acknowledged as relatively small.

Peripheral blood CD8+ and CD4+ T cells from healthy donors, Susac syndrome patients and multiple sclerosis patients were profiled by high-throughput TCR beta sequencing. The multiple sclerosis controls were treatment-naive patients who had stable or active relapsing-remitting disease and met the revised McDonald criteria. Bulk CD8+ and CD4+ T cells were purified by magnetic negative isolation, whereas CD8+ TEMRA cells were enriched by FACS. Blood was drawn into EDTA tubes, processed within 24 hours, and PBMCs were isolated by density gradient centrifugation. PBMCs intended for TCR sequencing were frozen in liquid nitrogen and were later thawed in a 37 degrees C water bath. Purity of sorted or isolated CD4+, CD8+ and CD8+ TEMRA cells was at least 90%. Compared with germline, V lacks 7 bases and J lacks 0 bases; bases without a gene match: 11. The CDR3 spans 16 residues, from the cysteine through the phenylalanine. Only CDR3 DNA is held: 48 bases, read in frame from base 1.

This TCR came from a human donor with multiple sclerosis. Input material: CD4+ T cells from PBMCs. The rearranged segments are TRBV12-3 or TRBV12-4 and TRBJ2-7; the junction holds 8 bases that match TRBD2. The DNA is as follows: TGTGCCAGCACCAATTTAGCGGGGATTTACTCCTACGAGCAGTACTTC. The resulting protein is CASTNLAGIYSYEQYF.